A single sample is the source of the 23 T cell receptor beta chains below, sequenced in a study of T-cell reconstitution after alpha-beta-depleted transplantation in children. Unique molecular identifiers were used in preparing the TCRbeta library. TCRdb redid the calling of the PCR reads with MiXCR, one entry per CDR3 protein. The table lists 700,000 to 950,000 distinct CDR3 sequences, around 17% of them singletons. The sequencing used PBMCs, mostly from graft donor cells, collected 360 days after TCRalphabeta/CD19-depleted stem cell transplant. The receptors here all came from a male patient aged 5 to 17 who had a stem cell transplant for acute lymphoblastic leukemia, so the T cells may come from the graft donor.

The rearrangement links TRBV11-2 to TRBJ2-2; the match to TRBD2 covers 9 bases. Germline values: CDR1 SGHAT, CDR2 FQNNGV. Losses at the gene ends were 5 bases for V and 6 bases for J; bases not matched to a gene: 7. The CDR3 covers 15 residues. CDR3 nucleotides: TGTGCCAGCAGCCCCTACCTAGCGGGGTCCGGGGAGCTGTTTTTT. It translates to CASSPYLAGSGELFF.

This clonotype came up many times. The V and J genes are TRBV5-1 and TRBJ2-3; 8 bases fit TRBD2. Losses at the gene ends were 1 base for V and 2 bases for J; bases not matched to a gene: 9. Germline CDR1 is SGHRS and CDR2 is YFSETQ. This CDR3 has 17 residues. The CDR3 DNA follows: TGCGCCAGCAGCTTGTCTGGAGCGGGAGAGTTCACAGATACGCAGTATTTT. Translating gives CASSLSGAGEFTDTQYF.

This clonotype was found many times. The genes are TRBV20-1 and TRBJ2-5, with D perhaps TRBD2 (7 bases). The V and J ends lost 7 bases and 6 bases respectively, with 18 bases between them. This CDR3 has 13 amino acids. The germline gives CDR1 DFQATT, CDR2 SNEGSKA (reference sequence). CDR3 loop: CSVGGTGGQTQYF. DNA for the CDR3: TGCAGTGTCGGGGGGACTGGGGGCCAGACCCAGTACTTC.

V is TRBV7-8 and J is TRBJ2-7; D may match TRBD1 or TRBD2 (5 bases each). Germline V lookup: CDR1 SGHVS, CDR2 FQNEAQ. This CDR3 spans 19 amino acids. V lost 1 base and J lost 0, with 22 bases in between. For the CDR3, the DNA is TGTGCCAGCAGCTTAGAACGGGGTCAGGGTGGGCCACTCTCCTACGAGCAGTACTTC. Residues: CASSLERGQGGPLSYEQYF.

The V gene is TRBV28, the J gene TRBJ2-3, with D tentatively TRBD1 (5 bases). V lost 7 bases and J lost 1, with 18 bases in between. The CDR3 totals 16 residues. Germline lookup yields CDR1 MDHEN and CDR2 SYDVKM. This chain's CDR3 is CASTRKPPQGTDTQYF. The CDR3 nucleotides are TGTGCCAGCACCAGGAAACCGCCACAGGGCACAGATACGCAGTATTTT.

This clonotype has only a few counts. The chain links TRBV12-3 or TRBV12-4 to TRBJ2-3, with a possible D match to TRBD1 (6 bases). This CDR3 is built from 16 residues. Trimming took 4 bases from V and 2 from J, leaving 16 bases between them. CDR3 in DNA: TGTGCCAGCAGTTCGGGACACTACTCTTACACAGATACGCAGTATTTT. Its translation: CASSSGHYSYTDTQYF.

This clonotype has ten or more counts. The CDR3 DNA sequence: TGCAGCGTACGGACAGACTCCTACGAGCAGTACTTC. Amino acids: CSVRTDSYEQYF. This chain joins TRBV29-1 and TRBJ2-7, with D possibly being TRBD1 (6 bases). The CDR3 runs 12 residues. Germline values: CDR1 SQVTM, CDR2 ANQGSEA. V lost 6 bases to trimming and J lost 0 bases, with 9 bases between them.

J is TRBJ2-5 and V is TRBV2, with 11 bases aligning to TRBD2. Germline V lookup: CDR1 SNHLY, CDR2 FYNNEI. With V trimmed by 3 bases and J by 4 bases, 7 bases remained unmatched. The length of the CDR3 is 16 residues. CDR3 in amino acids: CASSDLAGGPGETQYF. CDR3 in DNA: TGTGCCAGCAGTGACTTAGCGGGAGGGCCCGGAGAGACCCAGTACTTC.

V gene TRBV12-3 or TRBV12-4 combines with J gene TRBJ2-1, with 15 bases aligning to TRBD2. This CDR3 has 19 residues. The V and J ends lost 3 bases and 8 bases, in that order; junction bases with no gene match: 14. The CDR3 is CASSFSPGLAGGLGYEQFF. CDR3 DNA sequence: TGTGCCAGCAGTTTCTCCCCGGGACTAGCGGGAGGTCTAGGCTATGAGCAGTTCTTC.

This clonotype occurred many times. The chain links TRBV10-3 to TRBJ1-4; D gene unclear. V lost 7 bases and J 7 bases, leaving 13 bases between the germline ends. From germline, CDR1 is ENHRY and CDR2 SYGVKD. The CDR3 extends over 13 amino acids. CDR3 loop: CAIKSQDREKLFF. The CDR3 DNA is TGTGCCATCAAATCCCAGGATCGTGAAAAACTGTTTTTT.

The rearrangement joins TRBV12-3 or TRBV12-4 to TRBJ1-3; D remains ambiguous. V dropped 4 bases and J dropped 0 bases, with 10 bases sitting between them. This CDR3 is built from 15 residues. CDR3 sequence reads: CASSSRGFSGNTIYF. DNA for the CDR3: TGTGCCAGCAGTTCCCGAGGGTTCTCTGGAAACACCATATATTTT.

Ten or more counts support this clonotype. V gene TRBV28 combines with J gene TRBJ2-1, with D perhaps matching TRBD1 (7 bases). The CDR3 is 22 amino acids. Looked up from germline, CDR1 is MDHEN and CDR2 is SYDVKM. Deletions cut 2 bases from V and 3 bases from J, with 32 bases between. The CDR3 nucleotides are TGTGCCAGCAGTTTAGTAATGTTGGGCAGGGGGTGGAGTAGCGGATACTACAATGAGCAGTTCTTC. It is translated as CASSLVMLGRGWSSGYYNEQFF. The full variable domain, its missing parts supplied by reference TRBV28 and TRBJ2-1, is DVKVTQSSRYLVKRTGEKVFLECVQDMDHENMFWYRQDPGLGLRLIYFSYDVKMKEKGDIPEGYSVSREKKERFSLILESASTNQTSMYLCASSLVMLGRGWSSGYYNEQFFGPGTRLTVL.

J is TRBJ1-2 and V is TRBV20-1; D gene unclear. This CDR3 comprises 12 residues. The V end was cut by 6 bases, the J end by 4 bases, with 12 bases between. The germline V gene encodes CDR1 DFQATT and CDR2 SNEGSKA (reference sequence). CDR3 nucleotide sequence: TGCAGTGCCGACCCAGCACTCTATGGCTACACCTTC. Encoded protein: CSADPALYGYTF.

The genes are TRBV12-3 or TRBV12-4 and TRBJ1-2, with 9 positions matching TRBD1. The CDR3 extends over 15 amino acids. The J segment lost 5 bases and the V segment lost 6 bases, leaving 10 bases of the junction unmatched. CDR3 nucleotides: TGTGCCAGCAGATCGGGACAGGGCTCAAGATATGGCTACACCTTC. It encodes CASRSGQGSRYGYTF.

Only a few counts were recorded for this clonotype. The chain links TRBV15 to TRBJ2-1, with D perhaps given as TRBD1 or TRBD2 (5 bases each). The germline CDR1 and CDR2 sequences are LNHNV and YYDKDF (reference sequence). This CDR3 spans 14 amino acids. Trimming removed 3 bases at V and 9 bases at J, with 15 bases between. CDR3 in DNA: TGTGCCACCAGCAGTGGACTGGTGAGGGGTGAGCAGTTCTTC. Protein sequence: CATSSGLVRGEQFF.

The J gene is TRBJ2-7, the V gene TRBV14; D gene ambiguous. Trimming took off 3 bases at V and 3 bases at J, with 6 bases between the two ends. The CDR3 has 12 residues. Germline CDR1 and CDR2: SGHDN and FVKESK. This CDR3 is CASSHSHYEQYF. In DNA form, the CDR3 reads TGTGCCAGCAGCCACAGCCACTACGAGCAGTACTTC.

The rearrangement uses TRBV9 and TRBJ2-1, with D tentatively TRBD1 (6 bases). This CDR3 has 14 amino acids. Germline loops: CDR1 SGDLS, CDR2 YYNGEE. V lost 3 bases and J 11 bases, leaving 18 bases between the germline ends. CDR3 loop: CASSDTPTTGKQFF. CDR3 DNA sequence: TGTGCCAGCAGCGACACCCCCACTACAGGGAAGCAGTTCTTC.

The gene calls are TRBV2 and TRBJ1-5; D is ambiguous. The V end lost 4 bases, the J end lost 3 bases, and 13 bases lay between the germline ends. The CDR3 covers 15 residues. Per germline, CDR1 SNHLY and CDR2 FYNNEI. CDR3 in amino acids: CASSGGGRTNQPQHF. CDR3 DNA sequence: TGTGCCAGCAGTGGAGGCGGACGTACCAATCAGCCCCAGCATTTT.

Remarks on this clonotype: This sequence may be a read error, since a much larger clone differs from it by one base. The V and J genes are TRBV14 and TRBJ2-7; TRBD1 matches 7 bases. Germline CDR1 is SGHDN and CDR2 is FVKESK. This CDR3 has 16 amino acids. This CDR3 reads CASSQRQGLTEYDQYF. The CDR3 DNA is TGTGCCAGCAGCCAAAGACAGGGCCTAACCGAATACGACCAGTACTTC.

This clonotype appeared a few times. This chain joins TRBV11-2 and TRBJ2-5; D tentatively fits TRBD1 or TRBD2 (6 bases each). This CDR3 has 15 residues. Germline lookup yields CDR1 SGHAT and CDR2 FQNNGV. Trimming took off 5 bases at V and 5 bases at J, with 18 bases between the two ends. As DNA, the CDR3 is TGTGCCAGCAGCGTAGGATGGGGGGCTCAGGAGACCCAGTACTTC. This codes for CASSVGWGAQETQYF. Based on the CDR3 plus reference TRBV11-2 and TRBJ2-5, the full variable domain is EAGVAQSPRYKIIEKRQSVAFWCNPISGHATLYWYQQILGQGPKLLIQFQNNGVVDDSQLPKDRFSAERLKGVDSTLKIQPAKLEDSAVYLCASSVGWGAQETQYFGPGTRLLVL.

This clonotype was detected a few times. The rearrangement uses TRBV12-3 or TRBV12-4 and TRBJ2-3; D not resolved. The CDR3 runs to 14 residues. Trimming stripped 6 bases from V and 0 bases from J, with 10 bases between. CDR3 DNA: TGTGCCAGCAGCCTACACTCTAGCACAGATACGCAGTATTTT. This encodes CASSLHSSTDTQYF.

The CDR3 loop reads CASSFVQAHGEQFF. The CDR3 DNA reads as TGTGCCAGCAGCTTCGTACAGGCGCATGGGGAGCAGTTCTTC. This chain joins TRBV7-9 and TRBJ2-1; weak D call: TRBD1 (5 bases). The CDR3 consists of 14 residues. Germline-derived CDR1 and CDR2 are SEHNR and FQNEAQ (reference sequence). V lost 3 bases to trimming and J lost 10 bases, with 16 bases between them.

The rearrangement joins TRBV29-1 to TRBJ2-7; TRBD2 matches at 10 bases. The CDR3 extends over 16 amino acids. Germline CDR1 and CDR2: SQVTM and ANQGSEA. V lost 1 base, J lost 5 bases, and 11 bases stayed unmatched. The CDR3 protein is CSVEGPPSGSVNEQYF. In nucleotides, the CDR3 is TGCAGCGTTGAAGGGCCTCCTAGCGGGAGCGTCAACGAGCAGTACTTC.